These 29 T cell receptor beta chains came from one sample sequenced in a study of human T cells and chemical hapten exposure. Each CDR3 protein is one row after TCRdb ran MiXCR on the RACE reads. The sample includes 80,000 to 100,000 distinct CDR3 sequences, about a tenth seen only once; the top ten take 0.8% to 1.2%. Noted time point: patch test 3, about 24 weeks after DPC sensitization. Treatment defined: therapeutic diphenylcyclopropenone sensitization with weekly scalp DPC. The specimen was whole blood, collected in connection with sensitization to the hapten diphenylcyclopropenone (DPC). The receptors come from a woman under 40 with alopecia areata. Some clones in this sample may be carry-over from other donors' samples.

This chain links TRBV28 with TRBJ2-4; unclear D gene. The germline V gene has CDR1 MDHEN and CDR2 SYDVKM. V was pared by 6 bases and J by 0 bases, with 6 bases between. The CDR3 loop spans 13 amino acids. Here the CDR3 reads CASRGLAKNIQYF. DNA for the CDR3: TGTGCCAGCAGGGGTTTAGCCAAAAACATTCAGTACTTC.

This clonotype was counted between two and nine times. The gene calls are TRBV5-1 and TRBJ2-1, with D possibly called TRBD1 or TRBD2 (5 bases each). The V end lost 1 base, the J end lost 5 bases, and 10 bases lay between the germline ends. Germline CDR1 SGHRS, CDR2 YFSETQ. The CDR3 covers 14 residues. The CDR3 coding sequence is TGCGCCAGCAGCTTGTTAATGGGGGACAATGAGCAGTTCTTC. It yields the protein CASSLLMGDNEQFF.

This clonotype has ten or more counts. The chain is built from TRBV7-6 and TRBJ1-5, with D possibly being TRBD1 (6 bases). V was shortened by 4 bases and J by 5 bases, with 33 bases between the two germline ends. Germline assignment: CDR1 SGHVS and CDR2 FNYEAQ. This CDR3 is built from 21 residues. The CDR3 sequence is CASSSPDRTTFTGTRDQPQHF. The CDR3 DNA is TGTGCCAGCAGCTCACCAGACAGGACCACATTTACAGGGACAAGAGATCAGCCCCAGCATTTT.

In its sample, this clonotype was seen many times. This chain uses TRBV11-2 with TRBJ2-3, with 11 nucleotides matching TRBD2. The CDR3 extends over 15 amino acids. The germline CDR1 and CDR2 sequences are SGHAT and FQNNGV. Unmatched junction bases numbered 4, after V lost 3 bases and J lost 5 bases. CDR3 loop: CASSFTSGGRDTQYF. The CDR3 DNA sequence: TGTGCCAGCAGCTTTACTAGCGGGGGCAGAGATACGCAGTATTTT.

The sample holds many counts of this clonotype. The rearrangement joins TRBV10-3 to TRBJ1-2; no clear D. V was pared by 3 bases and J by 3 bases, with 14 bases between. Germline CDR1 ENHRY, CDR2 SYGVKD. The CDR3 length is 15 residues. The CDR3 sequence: CAISDRLWAHYGYTF. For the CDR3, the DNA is TGTGCCATCAGTGACCGACTCTGGGCGCACTATGGCTACACCTTC.

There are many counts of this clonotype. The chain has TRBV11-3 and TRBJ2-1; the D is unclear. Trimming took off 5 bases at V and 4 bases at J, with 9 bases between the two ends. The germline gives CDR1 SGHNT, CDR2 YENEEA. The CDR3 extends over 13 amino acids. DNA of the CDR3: TGTGCCAGCAGCGCCCGGCAATACAATGAGCAGTTCTTC. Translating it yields CASSARQYNEQFF.

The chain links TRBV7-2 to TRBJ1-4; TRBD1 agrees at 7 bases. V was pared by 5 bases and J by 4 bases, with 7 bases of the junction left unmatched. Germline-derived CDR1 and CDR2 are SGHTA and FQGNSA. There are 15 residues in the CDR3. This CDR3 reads CASSQRDRINEKLFF. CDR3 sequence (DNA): TGTGCCAGCAGCCAACGGGACAGAATTAATGAAAAACTGTTTTTT.

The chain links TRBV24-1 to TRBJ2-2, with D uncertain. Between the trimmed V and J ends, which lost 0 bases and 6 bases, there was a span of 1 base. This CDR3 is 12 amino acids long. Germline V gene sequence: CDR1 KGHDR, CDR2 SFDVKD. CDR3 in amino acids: CATSDLPGELFF. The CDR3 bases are TGTGCCACCAGTGATTTGCCCGGGGAGCTGTTTTTT.

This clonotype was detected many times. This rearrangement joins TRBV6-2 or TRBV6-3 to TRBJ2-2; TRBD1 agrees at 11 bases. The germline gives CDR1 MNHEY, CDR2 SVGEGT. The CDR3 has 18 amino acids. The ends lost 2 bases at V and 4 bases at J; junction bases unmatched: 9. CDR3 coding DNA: TGTGCCAGCAGTTACCGGGACAGGGGGGCGCGCTCCACCGGGGAGCTGTTTTTT. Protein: CASSYRDRGARSTGELFF.

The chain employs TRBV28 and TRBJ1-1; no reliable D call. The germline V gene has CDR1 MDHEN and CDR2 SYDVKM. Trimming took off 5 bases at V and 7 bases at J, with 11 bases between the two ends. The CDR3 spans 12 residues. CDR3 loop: CASSPARNEAFF. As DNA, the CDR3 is TGTGCCAGCAGTCCAGCCCGGAATGAAGCTTTCTTT.

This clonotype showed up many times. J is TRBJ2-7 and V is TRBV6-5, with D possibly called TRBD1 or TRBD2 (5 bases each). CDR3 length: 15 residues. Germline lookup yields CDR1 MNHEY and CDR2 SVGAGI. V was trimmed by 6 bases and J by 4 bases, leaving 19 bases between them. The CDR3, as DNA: TGTGCCAGCAGCCCGTTTGGGCAGGGACCTTACGAGCAGTACTTC. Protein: CASSPFGQGPYEQYF.

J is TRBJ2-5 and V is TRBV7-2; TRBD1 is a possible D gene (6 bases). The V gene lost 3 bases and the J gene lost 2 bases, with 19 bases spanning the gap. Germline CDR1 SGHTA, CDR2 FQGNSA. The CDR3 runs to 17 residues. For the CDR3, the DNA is TGTGCCAGCAGCTTTATTCGGACAGCGAACCGACAAGAGACCCAGTACTTC. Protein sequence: CASSFIRTANRQETQYF. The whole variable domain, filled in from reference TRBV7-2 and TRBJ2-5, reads GAGVSQSPSNKVTEKGKDVELRCDPISGHTALYWYRQSLGQGLEFLIYFQGNSAPDKSGLPSDRFSAERTGGSVSTLTIQRTQQEDSAVYLCASSFIRTANRQETQYFGPGTRLLVL.

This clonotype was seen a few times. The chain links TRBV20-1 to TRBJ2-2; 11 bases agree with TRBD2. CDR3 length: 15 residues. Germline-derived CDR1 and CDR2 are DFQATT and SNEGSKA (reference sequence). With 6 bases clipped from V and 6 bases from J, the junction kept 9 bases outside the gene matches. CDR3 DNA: TGCAGTGCCTCGACTAGCGGGATATCTCCCGGGGAGCTGTTTTTT. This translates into CSASTSGISPGELFF.

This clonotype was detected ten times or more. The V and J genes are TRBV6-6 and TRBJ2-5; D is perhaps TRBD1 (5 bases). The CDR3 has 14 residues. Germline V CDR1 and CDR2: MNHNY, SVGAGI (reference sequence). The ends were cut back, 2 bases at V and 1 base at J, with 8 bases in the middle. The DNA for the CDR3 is TGTGCCAGCAGTTACAAGGGGCCCCAAGAGACCCAGTACTTC. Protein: CASSYKGPQETQYF.

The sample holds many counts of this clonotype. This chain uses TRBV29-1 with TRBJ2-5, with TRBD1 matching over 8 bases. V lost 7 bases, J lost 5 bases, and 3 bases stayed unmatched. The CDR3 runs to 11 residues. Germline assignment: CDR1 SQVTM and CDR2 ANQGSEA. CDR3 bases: TGCAGCGGGGGACAGGAGGAGACCCAGTACTTC. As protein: CSGGQEETQYF.

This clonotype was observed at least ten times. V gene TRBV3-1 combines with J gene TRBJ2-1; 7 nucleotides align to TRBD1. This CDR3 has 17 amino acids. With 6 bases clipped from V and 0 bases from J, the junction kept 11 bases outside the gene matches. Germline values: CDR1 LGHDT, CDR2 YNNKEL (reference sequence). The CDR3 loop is CASSKSYRDSSYNEQFF. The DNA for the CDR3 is TGTGCCAGCAGTAAATCCTACCGGGACAGCTCCTACAATGAGCAGTTCTTC.

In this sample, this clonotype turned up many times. In nucleotides, the CDR3 is TGCGCCAGCAGCCAAGGGACAGGGGTCGGAAACACCATATATTTT. It encodes CASSQGTGVGNTIYF. This chain joins TRBV4-1 and TRBJ1-3; 9 bases map to TRBD1. The CDR3 is 15 residues long. V lost 1 base, J lost 4 bases, and 2 bases stayed unmatched. The germline gives CDR1 MGHRA, CDR2 YSYEKL.

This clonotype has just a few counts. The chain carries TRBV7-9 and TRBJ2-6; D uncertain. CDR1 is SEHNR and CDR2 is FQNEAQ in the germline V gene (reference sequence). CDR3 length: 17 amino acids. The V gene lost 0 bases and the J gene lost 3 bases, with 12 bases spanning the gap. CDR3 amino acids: CASSLALGNFGANVLTF. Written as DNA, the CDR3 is TGTGCCAGCAGCTTAGCTCTGGGGAACTTTGGGGCCAACGTCCTGACTTTC.

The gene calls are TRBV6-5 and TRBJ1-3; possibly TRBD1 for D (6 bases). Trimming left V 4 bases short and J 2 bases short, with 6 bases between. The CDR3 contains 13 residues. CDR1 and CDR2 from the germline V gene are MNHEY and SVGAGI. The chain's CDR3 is CASSSGAGNTIYF. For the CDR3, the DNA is TGTGCCAGCAGTTCAGGGGCTGGAAACACCATATATTTT.

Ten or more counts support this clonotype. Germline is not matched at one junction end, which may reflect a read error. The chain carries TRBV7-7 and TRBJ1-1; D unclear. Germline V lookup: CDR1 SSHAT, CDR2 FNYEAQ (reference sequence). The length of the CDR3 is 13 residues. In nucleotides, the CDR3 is TGTGCTAGCAGCTTACAAGAGAACACTGAAGCTTTCTTT. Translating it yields CASSLQENTEAFF.

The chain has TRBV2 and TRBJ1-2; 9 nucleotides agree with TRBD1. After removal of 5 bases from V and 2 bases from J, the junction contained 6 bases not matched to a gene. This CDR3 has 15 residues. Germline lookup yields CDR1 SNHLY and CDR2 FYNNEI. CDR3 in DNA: TGTGCCAGCAGTCCCGGGACAGGGCAAAACTATGGCTACACCTTC. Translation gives CASSPGTGQNYGYTF.

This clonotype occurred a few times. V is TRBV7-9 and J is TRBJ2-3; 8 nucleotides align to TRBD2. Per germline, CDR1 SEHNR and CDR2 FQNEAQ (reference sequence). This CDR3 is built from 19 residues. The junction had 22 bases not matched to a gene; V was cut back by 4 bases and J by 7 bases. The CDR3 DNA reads TGTGCCAGCAGCTCTCGACACCGGCGGACTAGCTGGGAGTTTAATACGCAGTATTTT. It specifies CASSSRHRRTSWEFNTQYF.

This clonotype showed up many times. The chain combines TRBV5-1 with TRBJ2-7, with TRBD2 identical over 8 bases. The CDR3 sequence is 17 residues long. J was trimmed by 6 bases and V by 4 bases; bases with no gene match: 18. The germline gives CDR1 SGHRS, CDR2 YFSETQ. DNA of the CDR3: TGCGCCAGCAGCAGGGGAACTAGCGGCACTGTAGGAGGCGAGCAGTACTTC. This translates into CASSRGTSGTVGGEQYF. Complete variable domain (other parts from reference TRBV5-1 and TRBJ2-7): KAGVTQTPRYLIKTRGQQVTLSCSPISGHRSVSWYQQTPGQGLQFLFEYFSETQRNKGNFPGRFSGRQFSNSRSEMNVSTLELGDSALYLCASSRGTSGTVGGEQYFGPGTRLTVT.

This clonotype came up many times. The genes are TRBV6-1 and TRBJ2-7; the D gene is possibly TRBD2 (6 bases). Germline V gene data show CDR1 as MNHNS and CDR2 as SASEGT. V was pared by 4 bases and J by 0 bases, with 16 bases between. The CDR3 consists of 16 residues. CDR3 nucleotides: TGTGCCAGCAGTGTTGGTAAGCGGGTGAGCTCCTACGAGCAGTACGTC. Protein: CASSVGKRVSSYEQYV.

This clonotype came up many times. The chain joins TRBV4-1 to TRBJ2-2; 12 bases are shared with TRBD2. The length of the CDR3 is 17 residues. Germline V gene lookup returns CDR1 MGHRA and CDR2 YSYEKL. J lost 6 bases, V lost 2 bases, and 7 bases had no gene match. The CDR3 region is CASSQRSSGGASGELFF. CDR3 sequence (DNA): TGCGCCAGCAGCCAACGCTCTAGCGGGGGGGCCTCCGGGGAGCTGTTTTTT.

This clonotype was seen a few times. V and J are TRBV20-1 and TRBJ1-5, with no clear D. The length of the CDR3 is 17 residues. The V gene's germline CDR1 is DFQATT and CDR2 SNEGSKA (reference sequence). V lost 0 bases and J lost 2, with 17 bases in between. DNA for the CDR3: TGCAGTGCTAGAGAGGTGGGAGGGAGGTGGGGCAATCAGCCCCAGCATTTT. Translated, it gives CSAREVGGRWGNQPQHF.

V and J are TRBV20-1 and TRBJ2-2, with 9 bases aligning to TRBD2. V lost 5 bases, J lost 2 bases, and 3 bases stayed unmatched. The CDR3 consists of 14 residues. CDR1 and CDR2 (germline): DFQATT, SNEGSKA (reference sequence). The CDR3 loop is CSAEGTSNTGELFF. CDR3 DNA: TGCAGTGCTGAAGGGACTAGCAACACCGGGGAGCTGTTTTTT.

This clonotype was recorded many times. In nucleotides, the CDR3 is TGCGCCAGCAGCTTGTCCCGGGTGGAGACCCAGTACTTC. This gives the protein CASSLSRVETQYF. The chain joins TRBV5-1 to TRBJ2-5; D remains unclear. The germline gives CDR1 SGHRS, CDR2 YFSETQ. The CDR3 is 13 amino acids. Trimming removed 1 base at V and 5 bases at J, with 9 bases between.

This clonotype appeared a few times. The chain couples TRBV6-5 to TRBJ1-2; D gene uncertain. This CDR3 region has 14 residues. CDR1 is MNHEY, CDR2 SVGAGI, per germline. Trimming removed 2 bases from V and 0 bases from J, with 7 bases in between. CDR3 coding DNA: TGTGCCAGCAGTTACATGGGATCTAACTATGGCTACACCTTC. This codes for CASSYMGSNYGYTF.